This TCR beta chain was recovered during a study of identical twins. Overall study findings and caveats: Partial confounding of zero-insertion analyses by invariant MAIT and iNKT cells was possible. There were fewer insertions in abundant cord blood beta clonotypes, but memory repertoires showed no such pattern.

This clonotype turned up a few times. The antigen is undetermined. TCRdb used MiXCR to reprocess the 5' RACE reads, holding one entry per CDR3 protein. Of 400,000 to 550,000 distinct CDR3 sequences in the sample, 24% were seen once. Looked up from germline, CDR1 is LGHNA and CDR2 is YNFKEQ. V was clipped by 1 base and J by 4 bases, with 11 bases between them. The CDR3 sequence is 14 residues long. The same sample was also studied in work on T cells expressing NK-cell markers. In that study: Each of about 6 donors carried dominant NKG2C+ clonotypes accounting for about 1.0-7.0% of CD8+ T cells.

The sequenced material came from CD4+ T cells sorted from blood. The chain recombines TRBV4-2 with TRBJ2-7; tentatively, D is TRBD1 or TRBD2 (7 bases each). This TCR was sampled from a woman aged 18-29 years in good health. The CDR3 reads CASSQARGGYEQYF. CDR3 DNA sequence: TGTGCCAGCAGCCAAGCCAGGGGGGGGTACGAGCAGTACTTC.